This entry describes one T cell receptor beta chain. Using immunoSEQ multiplex PCR, the repertoire was profiled, and TCRdb retains in-frame clones only, with some absent. In the table there are approximately 720,000 clones, about 90% of which are singletons. Positively selected for CCR7, the CD45RO-negative cells used as naive CD8 cells excluded terminally differentiated effector memory CD45RA+ cells. The data belong to a study of shared clonotypes between healthy human individuals. The CDR3 covers 15 residues. Germline CDR1 reads SNHLY; CDR2 reads FYNNEI. The V and J ends lost 6 bases and 6 bases, in that order; junction bases with no gene match: 11.

The origin of this receptor is a man aged 25-45 years in good health. The chain uses TRBV2 and TRBJ2-1, with 7 bases fitting TRBD2. The sequenced sample consisted of naive CD8+ T cells sorted from blood. The CDR3 protein is CASRGLGRAFNEQFF. The CDR3 DNA follows: TGTGCCAGCAGAGGACTAGGACGCGCTTTCAATGAGCAGTTCTTC.